This TCR beta chain was profiled in a study of early T cells in non-severe SARS-CoV-2 infection. The overall study: Sequenced bulk RNA came from whole blood that was unsorted, and chains were unpaired. Study-wide points: The VDJdb matching leaned toward anti-spike CD8 responses and overlooked private and CD4 specificities.

Unique molecular identifiers were added to individual cDNA molecules. TCRdb reprocessed the 5' RACE reads with MiXCR, giving one entry per CDR3 protein. The repertoire has around 61,000 distinct CDR3 sequences, more than 13% of them found once; the top ten carry roughly 4.3%. This clonotype appeared once. Its antigen is still unknown. Trimming pared 8 bases from V and 1 base from J, leaving 7 bases between. The CDR3 spans 12 residues. CDR1 SNHLY and CDR2 FYNNEI come from the germline V gene. The TCR was taken from an adult who was a healthcare worker with PCR-confirmed SARS-CoV-2 infection or an uninfected control (not recorded which). This sample comprised whole blood, obtained at baseline. The chain has TRBV2 and TRBJ2-3; D gene unclear. CDR3 residues: CASPSGTDTQYF. CDR3 nucleotide sequence: TGTGCCAGCCCCTCCGGCACAGATACGCAGTATTTT.